This TCR beta chain was identified during a study of shared clonotypes between healthy human individuals. Whole-study findings and limits: Sharing of clonotypes among donors was expected to vary with sequencing depth.

As defined, naive CD8 cells were CD45RO-negative and positively selected for CCR7, with terminally differentiated effector memory CD45RA+ cells excluded. Every subset's genomic DNA went evenly onto several immunoSEQ plates. In the authors' methods: Junction-only immunoSEQ sequences carried no quality scores, so filtering differed. TCRdb's table, derived via immunoSEQ multiplex PCR, lists solely in-frame clones and lacks some. V and J calls and clone size come straight from that table; D and trimming were deduced from the DNA. The sample consists of under 600,000 clones, roughly 98% of them appearing once. This clone showed up just once. Its target is unknown. The clonotype was recovered from a man aged 25-45 years in good health. The sequencing sample was made of naive CD8+ T cells sorted from blood.

The CDR3 DNA reads as TGTGCCACCAGCAGAGGGCGGAGGTCTAATCAGCCCCAGCATTTT. This encodes CATSRGRRSNQPQHF. The chain uses TRBV15 and TRBJ1-5; D is ambiguous. V lost 1 base and J lost 4, with 11 bases in between. The CDR3 sequence is 15 residues long. Germline CDR1 LNHNV, CDR2 YYDKDF (reference sequence). The whole variable domain, filled in from reference TRBV15 and TRBJ1-5, reads DAMVIQNPRYQVTQFGKPVTLSCSQTLNHNVMYWYQQKSSQAPKLLFHYYDKDFNNEADTPDNFQSRRPNTSFCFLDIRSPGLGDTAMYLCATSRGRRSNQPQHFGDGTRLSIL.